The 15 T cell receptor beta chains below all came from one sample that was sequenced in a study of T cell responses to AZD1222 COVID-19 vaccine. Libraries were prepared by immunoSEQ multiplex PCR; TCRdb keeps only in-frame clonotypes and omits some of them. The top ten clones hold about 4.1% of a sample with 100,000 to 150,000 clones, around 90% of them seen once. The material sequenced was peripheral blood, taken on day 0 of MenACWY control vaccination. Receptor source: an adult in good health.

The rearrangement links TRBV29-1 to TRBJ1-3; D is unresolved. The CDR3 is 16 residues long. Germline-derived CDR1 and CDR2 are SQVTM and ANQGSEA. The V end was cut by 4 bases, the J end by 0 bases, with 16 bases between. Here the CDR3 reads CSVVFLGNPSGNTIYF. CDR3 in DNA: TGCAGCGTTGTGTTTCTCGGGAACCCCTCTGGAAACACCATATATTTT. The variable domain in full, with the rest retrieved from reference TRBV29-1 and TRBJ1-3, is SAVISQKPSRDICQRGTSLTIQCQVDSQVTMMFWYRQQPGQSLTLIATANQGSEATYESGFVIDKFPISRPNLTFSTLTVSNMSPEDSSIYLCSVVFLGNPSGNTIYFGEGSWLTVV.

V gene TRBV9 combines with J gene TRBJ2-1; no clear D. The CDR3 sequence is 15 residues long. V dropped 4 bases and J dropped 0 bases, with 11 bases sitting between them. Germline assignment: CDR1 SGDLS and CDR2 YYNGEE. CDR3 coding DNA: TGTGCCAGCAGCCCCCGGGTGAGCTCCTACAATGAGCAGTTCTTC. This translates into CASSPRVSSYNEQFF.

The genes are TRBV2 and TRBJ1-6; TRBD1 aligns across 7 bases. This CDR3 is 14 amino acids long. Germline V gives CDR1 SNHLY, CDR2 FYNNEI. The trim removed 4 bases at V and 5 bases at J, leaving 2 bases unmatched. The CDR3: CASSAQGDNSPLHF. CDR3 DNA sequence: TGTGCCAGCAGTGCCCAGGGGGATAATTCACCCCTCCACTTT.

The table lists this clone with a few counts. The V call is TRBV10-3, the J call TRBJ2-7; no firm D call. The CDR3 extends over 12 amino acids. The V and J ends lost 4 bases and 3 bases respectively, with 7 bases between them. The germline gives CDR1 ENHRY, CDR2 SYGVKD. The CDR3 nucleotides are TGTGCCATCAGTGCGGAGTACTACGAGCAGTACTTC. It is translated as CAISAEYYEQYF.

This chain links TRBV28 with TRBJ2-2, with TRBD2 identical over 13 bases. The CDR3 sequence is 18 residues long. Unmatched junction bases numbered 6, after V lost 5 bases and J lost 0 bases. Germline loops: CDR1 MDHEN, CDR2 SYDVKM. CDR3 bases: TGTGCCAGCAGTCCGGGACTAGCGGGACCAACGAACACCGGGGAGCTGTTTTTT. Translation gives CASSPGLAGPTNTGELFF.

This rearrangement joins TRBV15 to TRBJ2-7; D is undetermined. CDR1 is LNHNV and CDR2 is YYDKDF in the germline V gene (reference sequence). The CDR3 totals 18 residues. V gave up 3 bases and J gave up 2 bases, with 23 bases separating them. CDR3 coding DNA: TGTGCCACCAGCAGCTCCTCCACTTACAACTTAGAACCCTACGAGCAGTACTTC. The encoded protein is CATSSSSTYNLEPYEQYF.

The chain employs TRBV7-9 and TRBJ2-3, with D maybe TRBD2 (6 bases). V lost 1 base and J lost 5, with 16 bases in between. The CDR3 contains 16 residues. Germline assignment: CDR1 SEHNR and CDR2 FQNEAQ (reference sequence). The CDR3 nucleotides are TGTGCCAGCAGCTTAGTGGGTCAGGGAGGAATAGATACGCAGTATTTT. Translating gives CASSLVGQGGIDTQYF.

The rearrangement links TRBV28 to TRBJ2-3; 10 positions agree with TRBD2. Germline trimming cut 6 bases from V and 6 bases from J; bases unmatched to any gene: 9. The CDR3 has 15 residues. Germline CDR1 is MDHEN and CDR2 is SYDVKM. The CDR3 sequence: CASRPRKLAGDTQYF. As DNA, the CDR3 is TGTGCCAGCAGGCCGAGAAAACTAGCGGGGGATACGCAGTATTTT.

The chain recombines TRBV24-1 with TRBJ2-7; D not resolved. Trimming stripped 3 bases from V and 2 bases from J, with 7 bases between. The CDR3 contains 13 residues. Looked up from germline, CDR1 is KGHDR and CDR2 is SFDVKD. The CDR3 sequence: CATSDSRAYEQYF. CDR3 bases: TGTGCCACCAGTGATAGTCGCGCCTACGAGCAGTACTTC.

The V gene is TRBV5-1, the J gene TRBJ1-2; possible D gene TRBD1, 6 bases. The CDR3 loop spans 15 amino acids. In germline, CDR1 is SGHRS, CDR2 YFSETQ. Trimming shortened V by 0 bases and J by 3 bases, and 12 bases separated the two germline ends. For the CDR3, the DNA is TGCGCCAGCAGCTTGGTCCCGGGGGCTTACTATGGCTACACCTTC. It is translated as CASSLVPGAYYGYTF.

The V gene is TRBV19, the J gene TRBJ1-5; no clear D gene. CDR3 length: 13 residues. CDR1 is LNHDA and CDR2 is SQIVND in the germline V gene (reference sequence). Trimming cost V 5 bases and J 5 bases, with 10 bases left between them. The CDR3 DNA sequence: TGTGCCAGTAGTTCATCAGGTTATCAGCCCCAGCATTTT. Its protein is CASSSSGYQPQHF. Filled out from reference TRBV19 and TRBJ1-5, the complete variable domain reads DGGITQSPKYLFRKEGQNVTLSCEQNLNHDAMYWYRQDPGQGLRLIYYSQIVNDFQKGDIAEGYSVSREKKESFPLTVTSAQKNPTAFYLCASSSSGYQPQHFGDGTRLSIL.

This clone appeared a single time. The chain links TRBV6-4 to TRBJ2-3; TRBD2 is a possible D gene (5 bases). In germline, CDR1 is MRHNA, CDR2 SNTAGT. This CDR3 spans 14 amino acids. V gave up 8 bases and J gave up 2 bases, with 14 bases separating them. The CDR3 nucleotides read TGTGCCAGCGCGCGGTCGGGAACCACAGATACGCAGTATTTT. Its protein product is CASARSGTTDTQYF.

In its sample, this clone was seen once. The J gene is TRBJ1-1, the V gene TRBV6-1; D possibly corresponds to TRBD1 (5 bases). The CDR3 is 15 amino acids. Looked up from germline, CDR1 is MNHNS and CDR2 is SASEGT. V dropped 1 base and J dropped 6 bases, with 15 bases sitting between them. The CDR3 here is CASSEGGVIGSEAFF. DNA of the CDR3: TGTGCCAGCAGTGAAGGGGGGGTAATCGGATCTGAAGCTTTCTTT.

This sequence joins TRBV11-2 and TRBJ2-3; D not certain. Germline loops: CDR1 SGHAT, CDR2 FQNNGV. Trimming pared 7 bases from V and 5 bases from J, leaving 16 bases between. This CDR3 spans 14 amino acids. The DNA for the CDR3 is TGTGCCAGCACCAAGAGTAGGGCTGGAGATACGCAGTATTTT. This translates into CASTKSRAGDTQYF.

The chain carries TRBV5-1 and TRBJ2-1, with 9 bases aligning to TRBD1. J was trimmed by 4 bases and V by 3 bases; bases with no gene match: 5. Germline V lookup: CDR1 SGHRS, CDR2 YFSETQ. There are 15 residues in the CDR3. The CDR3 DNA is TGCGCCAGCAGCTCACAAGGACAGGGGTACAATGAGCAGTTCTTC. This encodes CASSSQGQGYNEQFF.